These T cell receptor beta chains were read from a single sample in a study of metastatic and nonmetastatic thyroid tumors. TCRdb reanalyzed the PCR reads via MiXCR. The sample includes about 5,000 clones, over 25% of them seen just once. The specimen was adjacent normal tissue. Source of these receptors: a female donor with papillary thyroid cancer or a benign thyroid nodule (not recorded which). Some clones in this sample may be carry-over from other donors' samples. The conserved cysteine and the conserved F or W are not part of the CDR3 here.

>TRBJ2-2|TRBV7-3
ASSDGGRGVGELF
>TRBJ2-7|TRBV6-1
ASREAGLAAGYEQY
>TRBJ1-2|TRBV7-8
ASSSQSGLQSYT
>TRBJ2-1|TRBV25-1
ASSDRPIYNEQF
>TRBJ2-7|TRBV29-1
SVTGGVGASFTEQY
>TRBJ1-6|TRBV6-1
ASSRNSPLH
>TRBJ2-1|TRBV6-2/TRBV6-3
ASSPTSGRRYNEQF
>TRBJ2-1|TRBV7-3
ASSLRAGSGHNEQF
>TRBJ1-1|TRBV7-9
ASSFREAEAF
>TRBJ1-6|TRBV28
AYYPGHIGSPLH
>TRBJ1-5|TRBV6-1
ASTGPRAGVVNQPQH
>TRBJ2-2|TRBV6-2/TRBV6-3
ASSWTFGAGELF
>TRBJ1-2|TRBV6-6
ASSLQGSSIYGYT
>TRBJ2-1|TRBV6-1
ASSEAWPNEQF
>TRBJ2-7|TRBV11-2
ASSLGTTEQY
>TRBJ2-6|TRBV11-2
ASSLTGAGANVLT
>TRBJ2-7|TRBV2
ASSRLPQDYEQY
>TRBJ2-3|TRBV24-1
ATSDFAGTDTQY
>TRBJ2-1|TRBV14
ASSQDYPRDSYNEQF
>TRBJ2-3|TRBV5-1
ASSFVTGTGGTDTQY
>TRBJ2-1|TRBV20-1
SAPADSSYNEQF
>TRBJ1-1|TRBV6-1
ASREPGEGSTEAF
>TRBJ2-2|TRBV28
ASSPRQGGKTGEML
>TRBJ1-1|TRBV28
ALQGLSTEAF
>TRBJ2-7|TRBV5-1
ASSSARTGDSRSQY
>TRBJ2-1|TRBV7-2
ASSRGFQKQF
>TRBJ1-2|TRBV6-5
ASSYLGQGANYGYT
>TRBJ2-1|TRBV27
ASSLSVGAYNEQF
>TRBJ2-1|TRBV2
ASSTLAPNNEQF
>TRBJ2-2|TRBV28
ASSLSSASGELF
>TRBJ1-5|TRBV20-1
SAPYRDRGFDQPQH
>TRBJ2-7|TRBV11-2
ASSLVEGRYEQY
>TRBJ2-1|TRBV7-2
ASSFEASGRHEQF
>TRBJ2-1|TRBV6-5
ASSYSFQGEQF
>TRBJ2-2|TRBV24-1
ATSEAGQGITGELF
>TRBJ1-6|TRBV11-2
ASSRINSPLH
>TRBJ1-1|TRBV20-1
TAEGRVPNTDDF
>TRBJ2-2|TRBV11-2
ASSALAGGGTGELF
>TRBJ2-2|TRBV27
ASSPLAERNTGELF
>TRBJ1-5|TRBV20-1
SARGGGQYQPQH
>TRBJ2-1|TRBV7-2
ASSLVEGGNEQF
>TRBJ2-5|TRBV9
ASSAPLDQETQY
>TRBJ2-3|TRBV18
ASSPGRDTQY
>TRBJ1-3|TRBV20-1
SASPRLGYSGNTIY
>TRBJ1-3|TRBV7-9
ASSLVTGQGNTIY
>TRBJ2-1|TRBV19
ASRTDSSSYNEQF
>TRBJ2-2|TRBV6-1
ASRTSQGTGELF
>TRBJ2-7|TRBV5-1
ASSLEGGDEQY
>TRBJ2-2|TRBV20-1
SAKQPGGKGDTGELF
>TRBJ2-3|TRBV27
ASFAGASDTQY
>TRBJ2-7|TRBV6-5
ASSYKGNEQY
>TRBJ2-2|TRBV6-1
ASSLDRTGSGELF
>TRBJ1-2|TRBV11-1
ASSLTGQGAFYGYT